This T cell receptor beta chain was sequenced in a study of blood T cell repertoires in COVID-19. TCRdb's table, derived via immunoSEQ multiplex PCR, lists solely in-frame clones and lacks some. The sample has roughly 250,000 clones; just under 90% are singletons. The CDR3 is 15 residues long. Germline trimming cut 1 base from V and 4 bases from J; bases unmatched to any gene: 6. Germline V CDR1 and CDR2: SGHTA, FQGNSA. This clonotype originated in a middle-aged woman with acute or convalescent COVID-19. Specimen: peripheral blood. V and J are TRBV7-2 and TRBJ1-1; TRBD1 matches at 7 bases. The chain's CDR3 is CASSLDSHRGTEAFF. The DNA for the CDR3 is TGTGCCAGCAGCTTAGACTCCCACAGGGGCACTGAAGCTTTCTTT.